The sequence of this TCR beta chain was determined in a study of T cells after yellow fever vaccination (dated by TCRdb to between 2018 and 2021). Some background on the complete study: The SMART-Seq v4 Ultra Low Input RNA kit was used to prepare libraries from fractions with low cell numbers. To track T-cell clones before and after primary and booster YFV17D yellow fever vaccination, bulk TCR alpha and beta repertoires were sequenced longitudinally. Two healthy male donors made up the cohort, one aged 18 to 29 years and the other aged 30 to 40 years. Blood was collected at multiple timepoints before and after primary and secondary immunization, and bulk PBMC replicates and cell subsets were isolated. The full study reports these points: The secondary T-cell response was weaker than the primary response but faster, peaking on day 5 instead of day 15. Because the study included only a couple of donors, the extent to which the findings can be generalized is limited. A small share of clonotypes was detected in both CD4 and CD8 compartments, with the overlap likely arising from convergent recombination. Because abundant contaminating clonotypes from the bulk population could be contained in FACS-sorted repertoires, computational filtering was required. Most clones expanded after primary vaccination were re-detected after the booster (96% of CD4 and 88% of CD8), suggesting broad memory maintenance.

From V the trimming removes 5 bases and from J it removes 5 bases, while the gene matches leave 22 bases of the junction unaccounted for. CDR1 DFQATT and CDR2 SNEGSKA are derived from the germline V gene (reference sequence). The CDR3 runs 18 residues from the cysteine to the phenylalanine. The read is trimmed to its CDR3 DNA, 54 bases read in frame from base 1. A remark on this clonotype: The clone's antigen remains unknown. No clone much larger than this one lies a single base away; base qualities are absent.

TCR cDNA was synthesized by 5'RACE template switching, which introduced a universal primer site and unique molecular identifiers. Priming of cDNA synthesis was performed from both the TCR alpha and TCR beta constant segments. Two PCR steps were used to amplify libraries, with sample barcodes and sequencing adapters being added in the second step. Sequencing of libraries was done on Illumina HiSeq 2500 (2x100 bp) or NovaSeq (2x150 bp). The authors' pipeline ran thus. MIGEC handled demultiplexing of reads and collapsing into UMI consensus sequences, while MiXCR performed V(D)J alignment. Vaccine-responding clonotypes were defined with edgeR using replicate PBMC samples, requiring FDR below 0.01 and a log2 fold change above 5 up to day 15. Each bulk clonotype received a CD4 or CD8 identity based on whether the sequenced CD4 or CD8 repertoire contained that clonotype at higher abundance. The raw public reads went through TCRdb reprocessing: fastp at Q25, MiXCR clone calling, in-frame beta chains kept. Entries are consolidated by CDR3 protein sequence, retaining the most common genes and DNA. The V and J calls shown here were made by TCRdb, not taken from the authors' results. This sample is represented by some 350,000 distinct CDR3 sequences; roughly 10% of them were singletons. Clones ranked in the top ten supply around 18% of the sample.

Taken with the paper, the label for treatment or condition translates to: live attenuated yellow fever vaccine strain. Two biological replicates of bulk PBMCs were collected at each blood-draw timepoint. PBMCs were isolated from peripheral blood using a standard Ficoll-Paque protocol. TriZol was used to extract RNA from bulk PBMCs, from CD4 and CD8 fractions, and from dextramer-positive and dextramer-negative fractions. This receptor was identified in a man aged 18 to 30 who received the YFV17D yellow fever vaccine. Sequencing was performed on PBMCs, taken on the day of the first yellow fever vaccination. Recombination joined TRBV20-1 with TRBJ2-3; 7 bases in between match TRBD2. The CDR3 region has the sequence CSARPPGVWSGGIDTQYF. In nucleotides, the sequence is TGCAGTGCTCGACCGCCTGGGGTTTGGTCCGGGGGGATAGATACGCAGTATTTT.